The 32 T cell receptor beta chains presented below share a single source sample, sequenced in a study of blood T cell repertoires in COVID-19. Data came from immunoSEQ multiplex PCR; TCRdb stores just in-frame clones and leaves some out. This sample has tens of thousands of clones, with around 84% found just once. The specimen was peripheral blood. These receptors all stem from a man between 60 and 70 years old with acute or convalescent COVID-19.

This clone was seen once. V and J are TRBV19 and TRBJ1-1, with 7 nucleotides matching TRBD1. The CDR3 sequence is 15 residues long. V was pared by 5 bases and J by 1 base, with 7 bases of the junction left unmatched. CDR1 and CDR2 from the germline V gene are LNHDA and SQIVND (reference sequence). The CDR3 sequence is CASSSGGQRNTEAFF. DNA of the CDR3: TGTGCCAGTAGTTCCGGGGGACAGAGGAACACTGAAGCTTTCTTT.

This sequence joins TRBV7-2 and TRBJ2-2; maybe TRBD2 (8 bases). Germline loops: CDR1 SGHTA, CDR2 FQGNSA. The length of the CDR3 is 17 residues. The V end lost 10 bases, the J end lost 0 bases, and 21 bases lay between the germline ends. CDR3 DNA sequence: TGTGCCACCCACGGGGGGGACAGACGCTCGAACACCGGGGAGCTGTTTTTT. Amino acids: CATHGGDRRSNTGELFF. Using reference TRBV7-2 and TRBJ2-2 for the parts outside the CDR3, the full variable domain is GAGVSQSPSNKVTEKGKDVELRCDPISGHTALYWYRQSLGQGLEFLIYFQGNSAPDKSGLPSDRFSAERTGGSVSTLTIQRTQQEDSAVYLCATHGGDRRSNTGELFFGEGSRLTVL.

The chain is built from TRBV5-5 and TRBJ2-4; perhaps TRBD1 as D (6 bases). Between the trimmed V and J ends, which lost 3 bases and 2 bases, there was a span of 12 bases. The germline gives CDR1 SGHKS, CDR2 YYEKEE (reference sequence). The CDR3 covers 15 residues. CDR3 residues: CASSSPDSSKNIQYF. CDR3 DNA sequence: TGTGCCAGCAGCTCACCGGACAGCTCCAAAAACATTCAGTACTTC. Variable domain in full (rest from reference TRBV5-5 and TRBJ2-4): DAGVTQSPTHLIKTRGQQVTLRCSPISGHKSVSWYQQVLGQGPQFIFQYYEKEERGRGNFPDRFSARQFPNYSSELNVNALLLGDSALYLCASSSPDSSKNIQYFGAGTRLSVL.

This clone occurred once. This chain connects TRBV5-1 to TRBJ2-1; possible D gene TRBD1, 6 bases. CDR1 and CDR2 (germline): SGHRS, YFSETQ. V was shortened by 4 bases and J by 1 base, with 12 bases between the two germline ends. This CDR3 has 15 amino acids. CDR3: CASSPQGQSYNEQFF. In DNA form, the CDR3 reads TGCGCCAGCAGCCCACAGGGTCAGTCCTACAATGAGCAGTTCTTC.

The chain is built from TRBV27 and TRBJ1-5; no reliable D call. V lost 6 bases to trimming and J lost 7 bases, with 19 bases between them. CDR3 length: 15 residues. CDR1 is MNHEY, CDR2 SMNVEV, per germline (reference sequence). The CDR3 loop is CASSLIRKGVQPQHF. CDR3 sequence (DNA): TGTGCCAGCAGCCTAATCCGGAAGGGAGTCCAGCCCCAGCATTTT.

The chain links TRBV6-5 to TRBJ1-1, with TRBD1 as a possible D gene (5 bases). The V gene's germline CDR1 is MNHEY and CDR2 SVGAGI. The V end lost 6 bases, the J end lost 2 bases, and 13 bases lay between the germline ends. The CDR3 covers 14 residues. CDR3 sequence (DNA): TGTGCCAGCAGCCGTTCGGGGGTTAACACTGAAGCTTTCTTT. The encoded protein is CASSRSGVNTEAFF.

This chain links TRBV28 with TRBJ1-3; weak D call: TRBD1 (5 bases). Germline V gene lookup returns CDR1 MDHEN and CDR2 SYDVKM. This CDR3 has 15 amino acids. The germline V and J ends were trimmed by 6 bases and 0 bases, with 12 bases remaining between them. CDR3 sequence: CASREQALSGNTIYF. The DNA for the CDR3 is TGTGCCAGCAGAGAACAGGCCCTCTCTGGAAACACCATATATTTT.

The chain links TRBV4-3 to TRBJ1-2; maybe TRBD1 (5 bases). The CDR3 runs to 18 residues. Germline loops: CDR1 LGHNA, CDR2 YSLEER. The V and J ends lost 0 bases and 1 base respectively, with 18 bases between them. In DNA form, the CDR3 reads TGCGCCAGCAGCCAAGATTGGCAGGGCGCATGGGGTAACTATGGCTACACCTTC. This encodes CASSQDWQGAWGNYGYTF.

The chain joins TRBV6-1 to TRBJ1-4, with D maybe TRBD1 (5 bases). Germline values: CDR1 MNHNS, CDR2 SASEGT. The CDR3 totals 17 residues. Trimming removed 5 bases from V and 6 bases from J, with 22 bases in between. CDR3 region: CASSKGPGRGPDEKLFF. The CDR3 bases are TGTGCCAGCAGTAAAGGCCCAGGGCGCGGCCCCGATGAAAAACTGTTTTTT.

The CDR3 DNA sequence: TGTGCCATCAGTGTAGGAGGGAAGAACACTGAAGCTTTCTTT. It codes for CAISVGGKNTEAFF. This chain joins TRBV10-3 and TRBJ1-1, with D uncertain. CDR3 size: 14 residues. Between the trimmed V and J ends, which lost 4 bases and 1 base, there was a span of 10 bases. The germline CDR1 and CDR2 sequences are ENHRY and SYGVKD.

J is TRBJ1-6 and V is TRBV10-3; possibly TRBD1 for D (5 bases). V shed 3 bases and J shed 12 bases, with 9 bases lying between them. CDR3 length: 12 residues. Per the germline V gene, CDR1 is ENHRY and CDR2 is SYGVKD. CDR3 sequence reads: CAISEGAKPLHF. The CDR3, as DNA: TGTGCCATCAGTGAAGGGGCGAAACCCCTCCACTTT.

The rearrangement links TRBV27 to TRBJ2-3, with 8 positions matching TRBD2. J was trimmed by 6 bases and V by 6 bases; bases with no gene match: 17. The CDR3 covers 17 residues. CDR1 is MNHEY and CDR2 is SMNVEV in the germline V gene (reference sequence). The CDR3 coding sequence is TGTGCCAGCAGCCACTGGGGTGCGGGGGGTACCGGGGATACGCAGTATTTT. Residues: CASSHWGAGGTGDTQYF.

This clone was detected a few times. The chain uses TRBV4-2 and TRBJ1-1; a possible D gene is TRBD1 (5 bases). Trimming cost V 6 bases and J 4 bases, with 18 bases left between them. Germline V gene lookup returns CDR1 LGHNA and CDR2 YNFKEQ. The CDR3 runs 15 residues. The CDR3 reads CASRPEHRGPTEAFF. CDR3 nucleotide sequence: TGTGCCAGCAGACCTGAGCATAGGGGTCCCACTGAAGCTTTCTTT.

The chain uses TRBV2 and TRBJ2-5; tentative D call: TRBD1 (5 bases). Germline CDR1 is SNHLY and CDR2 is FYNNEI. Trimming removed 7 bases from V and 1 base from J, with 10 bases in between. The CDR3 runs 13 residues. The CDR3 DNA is TGTGCCAGCAACCCTCAGGGCCAAGAGACCCAGTACTTC. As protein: CASNPQGQETQYF.

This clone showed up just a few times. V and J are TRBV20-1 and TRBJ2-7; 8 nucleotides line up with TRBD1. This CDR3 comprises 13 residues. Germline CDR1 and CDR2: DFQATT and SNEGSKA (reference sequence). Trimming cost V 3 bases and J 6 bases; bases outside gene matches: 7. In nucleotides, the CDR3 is TGCAGTGCTAGTACGGGACAGGTATTCGAGCAGTACTTC. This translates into CSASTGQVFEQYF.

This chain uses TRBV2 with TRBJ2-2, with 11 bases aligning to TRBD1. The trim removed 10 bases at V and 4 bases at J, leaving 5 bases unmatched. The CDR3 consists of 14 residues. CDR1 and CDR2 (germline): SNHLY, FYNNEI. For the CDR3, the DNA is TGTGCCAACCGGGACAGGGGGTTCACCGGGGAGCTGTTTTTT. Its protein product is CANRDRGFTGELFF.

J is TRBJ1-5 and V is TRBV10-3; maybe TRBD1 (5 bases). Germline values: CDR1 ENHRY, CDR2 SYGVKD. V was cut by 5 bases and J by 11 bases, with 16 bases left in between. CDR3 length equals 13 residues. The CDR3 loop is CAISIPRDLAQHF. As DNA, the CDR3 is TGTGCCATCAGTATCCCCAGGGATTTGGCCCAGCATTTT.

CDR3 sequence reads: CASSLIPKGGNTIYF. The CDR3, as DNA: TGTGCCAGCAGTTTGATCCCGAAGGGGGGAAACACCATATATTTT. The chain uses TRBV28 and TRBJ1-3, with D perhaps TRBD1 (5 bases). Germline CDR1 is MDHEN and CDR2 is SYDVKM. Trimming took off 3 bases at V and 4 bases at J, with 13 bases between the two ends. The CDR3 is 15 amino acids.

The CDR3 DNA reads as TGTGCCAGCAGCTTGAGGCAGGCTCATGGCTACACCTTC. This translates into CASSLRQAHGYTF. The rearrangement uses TRBV5-5 and TRBJ1-2; the D is unclear. The CDR3 consists of 13 residues. The germline V gene encodes CDR1 SGHKS and CDR2 YYEKEE (reference sequence). Deletions cut 1 base from V and 6 bases from J, with 10 bases between.

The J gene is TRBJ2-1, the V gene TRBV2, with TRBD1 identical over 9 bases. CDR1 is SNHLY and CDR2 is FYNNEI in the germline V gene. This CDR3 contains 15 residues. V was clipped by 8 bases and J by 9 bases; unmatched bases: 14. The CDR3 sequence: CASAKQPGQGIEQFF. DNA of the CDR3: TGTGCCAGCGCCAAACAACCGGGACAGGGCATTGAGCAGTTCTTC.

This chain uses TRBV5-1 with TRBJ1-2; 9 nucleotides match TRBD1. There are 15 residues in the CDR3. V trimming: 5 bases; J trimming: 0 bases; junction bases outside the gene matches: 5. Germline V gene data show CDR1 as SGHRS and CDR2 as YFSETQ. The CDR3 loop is CASSTGGQTNYGYTF. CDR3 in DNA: TGCGCCAGCAGTACAGGGGGCCAAACTAACTATGGCTACACCTTC.

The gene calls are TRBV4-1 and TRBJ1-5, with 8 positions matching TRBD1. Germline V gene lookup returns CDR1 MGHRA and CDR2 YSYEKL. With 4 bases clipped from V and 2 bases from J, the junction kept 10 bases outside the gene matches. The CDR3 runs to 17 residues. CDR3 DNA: TGCGCCAGCAGCCCAGGGGGCAGTCGAGGGGGCAATCAGCCCCAGCATTTT. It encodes CASSPGGSRGGNQPQHF.

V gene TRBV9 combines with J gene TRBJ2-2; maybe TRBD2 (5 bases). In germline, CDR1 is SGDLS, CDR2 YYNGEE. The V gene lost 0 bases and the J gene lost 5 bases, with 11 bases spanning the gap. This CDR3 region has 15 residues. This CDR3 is CASSVAGTVTGELFF. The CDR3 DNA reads TGTGCCAGCAGCGTAGCGGGAACAGTAACCGGGGAGCTGTTTTTT.

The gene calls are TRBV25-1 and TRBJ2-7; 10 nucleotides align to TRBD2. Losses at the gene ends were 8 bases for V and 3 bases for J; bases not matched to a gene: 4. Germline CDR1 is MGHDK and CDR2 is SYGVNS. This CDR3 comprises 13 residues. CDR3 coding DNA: TGTGCCAGCCGGACTAGCGGAAACTACGAGCAGTACTTC. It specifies CASRTSGNYEQYF.

Written as DNA, the CDR3 is TGTGCCAGCAGTTACTCGGCGGCCCCTAGCACAGATACGCAGTATTTT. This gives the protein CASSYSAAPSTDTQYF. The V gene is TRBV6-2 or TRBV6-3, the J gene TRBJ2-3; no clear D gene. CDR1 is MNHEY, CDR2 SVGEGT, per germline. There are 16 residues in the CDR3. Trimming stripped 0 bases from V and 0 bases from J, with 10 bases between.

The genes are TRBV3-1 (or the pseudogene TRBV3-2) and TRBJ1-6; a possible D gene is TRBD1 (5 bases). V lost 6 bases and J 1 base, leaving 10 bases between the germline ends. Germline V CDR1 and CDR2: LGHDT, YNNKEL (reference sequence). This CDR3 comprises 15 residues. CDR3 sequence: CASSQQDSYNSPLHF. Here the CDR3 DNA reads TGTGCCAGCAGTCAACAGGATTCCTATAATTCACCCCTCCACTTT.

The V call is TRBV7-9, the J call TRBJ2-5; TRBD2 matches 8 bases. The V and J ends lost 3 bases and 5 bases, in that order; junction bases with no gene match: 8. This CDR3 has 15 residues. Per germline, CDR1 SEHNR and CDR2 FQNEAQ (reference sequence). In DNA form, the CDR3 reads TGTGCCAGCAGCTTCCCCGGGGGGGGCCTGGAGACCCAGTACTTC. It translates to CASSFPGGGLETQYF.

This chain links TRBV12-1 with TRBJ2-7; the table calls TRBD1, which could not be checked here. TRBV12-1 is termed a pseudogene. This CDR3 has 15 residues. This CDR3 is CASSLTGGPSYEQYF. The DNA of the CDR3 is TGTGCCAGCAGCTTGACAGGGGGCCCGTCCTACGAGCAGTACTTC.

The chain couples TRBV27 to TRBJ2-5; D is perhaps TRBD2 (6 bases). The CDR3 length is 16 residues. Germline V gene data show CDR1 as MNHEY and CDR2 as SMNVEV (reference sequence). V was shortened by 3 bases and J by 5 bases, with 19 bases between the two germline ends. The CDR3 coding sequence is TGTGCCAGCAGTTTTTTGGGAGGAGAGGGGAAGGAGACCCAGTACTTC. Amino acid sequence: CASSFLGGEGKETQYF.

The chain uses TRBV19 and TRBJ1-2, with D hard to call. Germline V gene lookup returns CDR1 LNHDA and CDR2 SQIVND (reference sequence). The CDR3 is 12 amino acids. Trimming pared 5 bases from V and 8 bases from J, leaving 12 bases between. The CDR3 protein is CASSPPGFGYTF. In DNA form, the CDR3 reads TGTGCCAGTAGTCCTCCGGGGTTCGGCTACACCTTC.

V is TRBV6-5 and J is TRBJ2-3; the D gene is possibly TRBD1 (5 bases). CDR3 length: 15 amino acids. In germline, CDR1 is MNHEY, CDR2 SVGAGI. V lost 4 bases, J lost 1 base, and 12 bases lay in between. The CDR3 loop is CASSFGGAGTDTQYF. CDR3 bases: TGTGCCAGCAGTTTTGGTGGGGCGGGCACAGATACGCAGTATTTT.

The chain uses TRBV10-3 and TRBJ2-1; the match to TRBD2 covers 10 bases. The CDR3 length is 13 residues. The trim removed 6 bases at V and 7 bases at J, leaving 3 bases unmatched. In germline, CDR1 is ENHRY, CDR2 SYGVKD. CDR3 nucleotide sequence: TGTGCCATCAGCCAAGCGGGGGGGAATGAGCAGTTCTTC. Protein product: CAISQAGGNEQFF.